The rows below give T cell receptor beta chains drawn from one sample of a study of CD8 T cells in Susac syndrome. TCRdb fed the immunoSEQ multiplex PCR reads into MiXCR, producing one record per CDR3 protein. The sample shows about 90,000 distinct CDR3 sequences, approximately 96% of them seen only once. Source material: CD8+ T cells from PBMCs. The receptors come from a human donor with Susac syndrome. The CDR3 runs from the conserved cysteine through the conserved F or W. The order of the fields is CDR3 length, V gene, J gene, D gene, clone size, CDR3 protein, CDR3 DNA. D genes are given only for firm matches. Not every row has a clone size; where given, it reads once, few, many or a size class.

len: 16
v_gene: TRBV27
j_gene: TRBJ2-1
d_gene: TRBD2
abundance: NA
CDR3aa: CASSPSGGSSYNEQFF
CDR3nt: TGTGCCAGCAGTCCTAGCGGGGGCTCCTCCTACAATGAGCAGTTCTTC

len: 13
v_gene: TRBV6-1
j_gene: TRBJ2-1
d_gene: TRBD2
abundance: NA
CDR3aa: CASRYSGDNEQFF
CDR3nt: TGTGCCAGCAGGTATAGCGGGGACAATGAGCAGTTCTTC

len: 15
v_gene: TRBV6-1
j_gene: TRBJ1-1
d_gene: NA
abundance: NA
CDR3aa: CASSEAVGANTEAFF
CDR3nt: TGTGCCAGCAGTGAAGCTGTTGGGGCTAACACTGAAGCTTTCTTT

len: 13
v_gene: TRBV29-1
j_gene: TRBJ2-7
d_gene: NA
abundance: NA
CDR3aa: CSVEVLSSYEQYF
CDR3nt: TGCAGCGTTGAAGTCCTGAGCTCCTACGAGCAGTACTTC

len: 14
v_gene: TRBV4-2
j_gene: TRBJ1-4
d_gene: NA
abundance: NA
CDR3aa: CASSQEGRHEKLFF
CDR3nt: TGTGCCAGCAGCCAAGAGGGACGGCATGAAAAACTGTTTTTT

len: 15
v_gene: TRBV20-1
j_gene: TRBJ2-3
d_gene: TRBD2
abundance: NA
CDR3aa: CSASDRGELGDTQYF
CDR3nt: TGCAGTGCTAGTGATCGGGGGGAGCTCGGAGATACGCAGTATTTT

len: 13
v_gene: TRBV9
j_gene: TRBJ2-1
d_gene: NA
abundance: NA
CDR3aa: CASSAVEGNEQFF
CDR3nt: TGTGCCAGCAGCGCGGTGGAAGGAAATGAGCAGTTCTTC

len: 11
v_gene: TRBV30
j_gene: TRBJ1-4
d_gene: NA
abundance: NA
CDR3aa: CAWTDTEKLFF
CDR3nt: TGTGCCTGGACCGACACGGAAAAACTGTTTTTT

len: 14
v_gene: TRBV30
j_gene: TRBJ1-6
d_gene: NA
abundance: NA
CDR3aa: CAWSLQAGASPLHF
CDR3nt: TGTGCCTGGAGTCTACAGGCTGGCGCGTCACCCCTCCACTTT

len: 15
v_gene: TRBV20-1
j_gene: TRBJ1-2
d_gene: NA
abundance: NA
CDR3aa: CSARDWASVVTGYTF
CDR3nt: TGCAGTGCTAGAGATTGGGCCTCCGTGGTTACAGGCTACACCTTC

len: 14
v_gene: TRBV30
j_gene: TRBJ2-7
d_gene: TRBD1
abundance: NA
CDR3aa: CAWSGAGTGYEQYF
CDR3nt: TGTGCCTGGAGCGGAGCCGGGACAGGCTACGAGCAGTACTTC

len: 13
v_gene: TRBV20-1
j_gene: TRBJ2-7
d_gene: TRBD1
abundance: NA
CDR3aa: CSATRQGPYEQYF
CDR3nt: TGCAGTGCTACCCGACAGGGCCCCTACGAGCAGTACTTC

len: 12
v_gene: TRBV27
j_gene: TRBJ2-7
d_gene: NA
abundance: once
CDR3aa: CASSDRAYEQYF
CDR3nt: TGTGCCAGCAGCGACCGTGCCTACGAGCAGTACTTC

len: 14
v_gene: TRBV19
j_gene: TRBJ1-5
d_gene: TRBD1
abundance: NA
CDR3aa: CASRMDRYLGPQHF
CDR3nt: TGTGCCAGTAGGATGGACAGGTACCTTGGGCCCCAGCATTTT

len: 14
v_gene: TRBV12-3/TRBV12-4
j_gene: TRBJ1-1
d_gene: NA
abundance: NA
CDR3aa: CASSLFGGDTEAFF
CDR3nt: TGTGCCAGCAGTTTGTTTGGGGGTGACACTGAAGCTTTCTTT

len: 14
v_gene: TRBV19
j_gene: TRBJ2-5
d_gene: NA
abundance: NA
CDR3aa: CASSPRLDVETQYF
CDR3nt: TGTGCCAGTAGCCCCCGACTGGACGTGGAGACCCAGTACTTC

len: 12
v_gene: TRBV29-1
j_gene: TRBJ2-5
d_gene: NA
abundance: NA
CDR3aa: CSARRGGKTQYF
CDR3nt: TGCAGCGCCCGACGGGGCGGGAAGACCCAGTACTTC

len: 13
v_gene: TRBV30
j_gene: TRBJ2-1
d_gene: TRBD1
abundance: NA
CDR3aa: CAWGTGLYNEQFF
CDR3nt: TGTGCCTGGGGGACAGGGCTGTACAATGAGCAGTTCTTC

len: 17
v_gene: TRBV20-1
j_gene: TRBJ2-6
d_gene: NA
abundance: NA
CDR3aa: CSAILTGTPSGANVLTF
CDR3nt: TGCAGTGCCATCCTTACAGGGACCCCCTCTGGGGCCAACGTCCTGACTTTC

len: 14
v_gene: TRBV24-1
j_gene: TRBJ1-5
d_gene: NA
abundance: NA
CDR3aa: CATGPGNSNQPQHF
CDR3nt: TGTGCCACCGGGCCAGGGAATAGCAATCAGCCCCAGCATTTT